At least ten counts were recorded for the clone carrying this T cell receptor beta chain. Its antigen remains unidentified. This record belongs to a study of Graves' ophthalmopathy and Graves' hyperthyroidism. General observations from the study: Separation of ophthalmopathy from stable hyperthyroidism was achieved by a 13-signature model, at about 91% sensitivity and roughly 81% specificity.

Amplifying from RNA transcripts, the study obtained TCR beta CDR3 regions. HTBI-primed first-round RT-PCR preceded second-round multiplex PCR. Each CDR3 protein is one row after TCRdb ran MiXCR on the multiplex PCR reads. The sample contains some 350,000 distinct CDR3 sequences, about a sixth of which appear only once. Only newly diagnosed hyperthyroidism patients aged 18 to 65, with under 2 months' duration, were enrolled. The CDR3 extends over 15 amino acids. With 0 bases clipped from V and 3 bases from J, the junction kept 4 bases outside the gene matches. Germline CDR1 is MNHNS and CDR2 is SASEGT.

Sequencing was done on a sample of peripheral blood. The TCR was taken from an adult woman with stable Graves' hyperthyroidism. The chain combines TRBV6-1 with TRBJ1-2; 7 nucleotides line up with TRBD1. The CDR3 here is CASSEAKTGYYGYTF. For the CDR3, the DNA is TGTGCCAGCAGTGAAGCGAAGACAGGGTACTATGGCTACACCTTC.